This T cell receptor (beta chain) was observed in a study of cytomegalovirus exposure and HLA in healthy donors. Broader study findings: A later analysis linked a missense variant in DCLRE1C to the trimming of TCR beta V and J genes. Indistinguishable V segments such as TRBV6-2 and TRBV6-3 were excluded. The only immune exposure information that was available was CMV serostatus.

Details on this clone: What it binds is unknown.

The PCR used 60 Vbeta and 13 Jbeta primers. Here immunoSEQ multiplex PCR was the method, and the copy in TCRdb shows in-frame clones only, minus some. The table includes about 160,000 clones, around four fifths detected once. Trimming took 3 bases from V and 6 from J; bases not matched to a gene: 4. Germline-derived CDR1 and CDR2 are MNHEY and SMNVEV (reference sequence). The CDR3 loop spans 14 amino acids. The TCR was taken from a woman aged 18-29 years in good health and CMV-seronegative. This chain uses TRBV27 with TRBJ2-2; 7 nucleotides agree with TRBD2. The sample comprised PBMCs. The CDR3 here is CASSFGGLSGELFF. CDR3 bases: TGTGCCAGCAGTTTCGGGGGACTATCCGGGGAGCTGTTTTTT.